The 15 T cell receptor beta chains given below trace back to one sample, sequenced in a study of graft-versus-host responses after intestinal transplantation. Some clones are missing from TCRdb's copy, which holds only in-frame ones; the method was immunoSEQ multiplex PCR. Among 77,000 or so clones listed, 92% were seen once. Sequenced here: PBMCs, sampled 98 days after intestinal transplantation. These receptors were taken from a human patient who received an intestinal transplant, so some T cells may come from the graft donor.

CDR3 coding DNA: TGTGCCAGCAGCCAACTCCCGGGACTAGCGGGGGGGCTACGAGCTGGGGCCAACGTCCTGACTTTC. It yields the protein CASSQLPGLAGGLRAGANVLTF. V gene TRBV4-2 combines with J gene TRBJ2-6, with 16 positions matching TRBD2. J gave up 2 bases and V 2 bases, and 12 bases lay outside the gene matches. In germline, CDR1 is LGHNA, CDR2 YNFKEQ. The length of the CDR3 is 22 residues.

CDR3 in amino acids: CASSTSRGGANIQYF. The CDR3 coding sequence is TGTGCCAGCAGCACATCTAGAGGGGGGGCAAACATTCAGTACTTC. The chain couples TRBV4-2 to TRBJ2-4; the D gene is possibly TRBD2 (7 bases). Per the germline V gene, CDR1 is LGHNA and CDR2 is YNFKEQ. V lost 5 bases and J lost 6, with 17 bases in between. This CDR3 comprises 15 residues.

The genes are TRBV19 and TRBJ2-3, with D unresolved. CDR1 and CDR2 (germline): LNHDA, SQIVND (reference sequence). The V end lost 3 bases, the J end lost 1 base, and 5 bases lay between the germline ends. The CDR3 contains 13 residues. Written as DNA, the CDR3 is TGTGCCAGTAGTATTCTCCGCACAGATACGCAGTATTTT. Translating gives CASSILRTDTQYF.

The CDR3 reads CASSLVGVYNSPLHF. CDR3 sequence (DNA): TGCGCCAGCAGCTTGGTTGGGGTCTATAATTCACCCCTCCACTTT. The V call is TRBV5-1, the J call TRBJ1-6; D unresolved. The CDR3 is 15 residues long. V was trimmed by 0 bases and J by 3 bases, leaving 7 bases between them. Per germline, CDR1 SGHRS and CDR2 YFSETQ.

A note on this clone: Here the CDR3 omits its conserved ending phenylalanine or tryptophan, so a read error is the likely source. The DNA is omitted, as the CDR3 cannot be located on it reliably, and the CDR3 follows TCRdb's listing. The rearrangement links TRBV27 to TRBJ1-1. Germline CDR1 is MNHEY and CDR2 is SMNVEV (reference sequence). 8 amino acids form the CDR3, both terminal residues included. The CDR3 sequence: CASRLTRG.

The rearrangement links TRBV2 to TRBJ2-7, with D uncertain. There are 13 residues in the CDR3. Trimming shortened V by 2 bases and J by 4 bases, and 9 bases separated the two germline ends. CDR1 SNHLY and CDR2 FYNNEI come from the germline V gene. DNA of the CDR3: TGTGCCAGCAGTGAACACCCCCAATACGAGCAGTACTTC. It specifies CASSEHPQYEQYF.

In DNA, the CDR3 is TGTGCCAGTAGTAAGGGTCTGGGTCAGCCCCAGCATTTT. This gives the protein CASSKGLGQPQHF. The chain uses TRBV19 and TRBJ1-5; no clear D. Germline CDR1 and CDR2: LNHDA and SQIVND (reference sequence). The CDR3 spans 13 residues. V lost 4 bases and J 6 bases, leaving 10 bases between the germline ends.

The chain recombines TRBV18 with TRBJ2-5; 9 nucleotides match TRBD2. V was clipped by 0 bases and J by 4 bases; unmatched bases: 0. CDR1 is KGHSH and CDR2 is LQKENI in the germline V gene. The CDR3 loop spans 14 amino acids. The CDR3 DNA sequence: TGTGCCAGCTCACCACCTAGCGGGAGAGAGACCCAGTACTTC. Protein product: CASSPPSGRETQYF. The variable domain in full, completed from reference TRBV18 and TRBJ2-5, reads NAGVMQNPRHLVRRRGQEARLRCSPMKGHSHVYWYRQLPEEGLKFMVYLQKENIIDESGMPKERFSAEFPKEGPSILRIQQVVRGDSAAYFCASSPPSGRETQYFGPGTRLLVL.

This clone was recorded only once. J is TRBJ1-1 and V is TRBV4-1; maybe TRBD1 (5 bases). With 0 bases removed from V and 2 bases from J, the gap between germline ends came to 7 bases. The CDR3 has 14 amino acids. Germline loops: CDR1 MGHRA, CDR2 YSYEKL. This chain's CDR3 is CASSQEQANTEAFF. The CDR3 bases are TGCGCCAGCAGCCAAGAACAGGCCAACACTGAAGCTTTCTTT.

This chain connects TRBV11-2 to TRBJ2-3; tentative D call: TRBD1 (5 bases). The CDR3 totals 17 residues. The V end was cut by 0 bases, the J end by 1 base, with 14 bases between. Germline V gene data show CDR1 as SGHAT and CDR2 as FQNNGV. In DNA form, the CDR3 reads TGTGCCAGCAGCTTAGATCCAACAGGATCGGGCACAGATACGCAGTATTTT. Translation: CASSLDPTGSGTDTQYF. The full variable domain, with the rest looked up from reference TRBV11-2 and TRBJ2-3, is EAGVAQSPRYKIIEKRQSVAFWCNPISGHATLYWYQQILGQGPKLLIQFQNNGVVDDSQLPKDRFSAERLKGVDSTLKIQPAKLEDSAVYLCASSLDPTGSGTDTQYFGPGTRLTVL.

This sequence joins TRBV11-2 and TRBJ2-1; D is uncertain. The CDR3 covers 15 residues. V gave up 2 bases and J gave up 3 bases, with 11 bases separating them. Germline CDR1 and CDR2: SGHAT and FQNNGV. The CDR3 here is CASSLSGQLYNEQFF. For the CDR3, the DNA is TGTGCCAGCAGCTTAAGTGGTCAACTCTACAATGAGCAGTTCTTC.

The chain employs TRBV5-5 and TRBJ1-6; 9 bases are shared with TRBD1. The junction had 3 bases not matched to a gene; V was cut back by 3 bases and J by 5 bases. CDR3 length equals 15 residues. CDR1 and CDR2 from the germline V gene are SGHKS and YYEKEE (reference sequence). The CDR3 sequence is CASSWGTGHNSPLHF. The CDR3 DNA sequence: TGTGCCAGCAGCTGGGGGACAGGGCATAATTCACCCCTCCACTTT.

The chain links TRBV28 to TRBJ2-5, with D unresolved. V lost 5 bases to trimming and J lost 5 bases, with 9 bases between them. Germline CDR1 is MDHEN and CDR2 is SYDVKM. This CDR3 spans 12 amino acids. The CDR3 is CASSPPVETQYF. In DNA form, the CDR3 reads TGTGCCAGCAGTCCCCCCGTGGAGACCCAGTACTTC.

J is TRBJ2-7 and V is TRBV14, with 10 bases aligning to TRBD1. V shed 4 bases and J 7 bases; nucleotides not matched to a gene: 10. This CDR3 has 15 amino acids. The germline V gene encodes CDR1 SGHDN and CDR2 FVKESK. The CDR3 DNA reads as TGTGCCAGCAGCCCTTGGGGGACAGGGGCTAGGGAGCAGTACTTC. The encoded protein is CASSPWGTGAREQYF. The variable domain in full, with the rest retrieved from reference TRBV14 and TRBJ2-7, is EAGVTQFPSHSVIEKGQTVTLRCDPISGHDNLYWYRRVMGKEIKFLLHFVKESKQDESGMPNNRFLAERTGGTYSTLKVQPAELEDSGVYFCASSPWGTGAREQYFGPGTRLTVT.

This clone was seen just once. The CDR3 bases are TGTGCCAGCATTTATACTAGCGGGGGGGCAGATACGCAGTATTTT. This gives the protein CASIYTSGGADTQYF. The chain couples TRBV2 to TRBJ2-3, with 13 bases fitting TRBD2. The CDR3 length is 15 residues. Germline assignment: CDR1 SNHLY and CDR2 FYNNEI. Trimming removed 7 bases from V and 4 bases from J; junction bases left unmatched: 5.